The TCR beta chain described here comes from a study of T-cell memory formation after mild COVID-19. General study findings and limits: Chiefly within CM and EM were the contracting CD4+ clones; CD8+ ones were within EMRA. Pre-infection memory showed some responding clones, and this suggested that cross-reactive memory joined. Clones from the second wave (peaking day 37) had unconfirmed SARS-CoV-2 specificity.

This CDR3 is 14 amino acids long. Trimming cost V 2 bases and J 9 bases, with 14 bases left between them. Germline V gene data show CDR1 as SGHAT and CDR2 as FQNNGV. To note about this clonotype: Its antigen is not known.

TCRdb reanalysed the 5' RACE reads using MiXCR and keeps one entry per CDR3 protein. This table holds around 370,000 distinct CDR3 sequences, 20% to 25% found once. The sample consisted of PBMCs or a T cell subset sorted from them (not recorded which). The sequence derives from an adult woman who had mild COVID-19 (a few samples of this study predate the infection). Cell type and time point are not known. The chain is built from TRBV11-2 and TRBJ2-1; D is possibly TRBD2 (5 bases). The CDR3 is CASSLSGLSTEQFF. CDR3 DNA sequence: TGTGCCAGCAGCTTATCGGGATTATCTACTGAGCAGTTCTTC.